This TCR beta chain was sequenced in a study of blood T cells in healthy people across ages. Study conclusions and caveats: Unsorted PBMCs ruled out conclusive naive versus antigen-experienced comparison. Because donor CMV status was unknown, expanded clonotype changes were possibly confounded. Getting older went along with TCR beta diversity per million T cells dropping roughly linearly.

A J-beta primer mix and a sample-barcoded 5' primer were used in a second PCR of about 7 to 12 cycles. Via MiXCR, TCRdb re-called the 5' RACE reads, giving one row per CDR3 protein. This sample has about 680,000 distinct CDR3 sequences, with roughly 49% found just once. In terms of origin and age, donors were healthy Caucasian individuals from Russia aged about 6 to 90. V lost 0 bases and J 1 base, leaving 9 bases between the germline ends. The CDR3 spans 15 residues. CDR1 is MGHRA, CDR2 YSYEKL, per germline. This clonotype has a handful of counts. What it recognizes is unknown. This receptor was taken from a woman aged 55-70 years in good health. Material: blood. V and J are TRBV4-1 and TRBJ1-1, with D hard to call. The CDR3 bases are TGCGCCAGCAGCCAAGAAATAAGACCGAACACTGAAGCTTTCTTT. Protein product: CASSQEIRPNTEAFF.